This T cell receptor (beta chain) is from a study of blood T cell repertoires in COVID-19. As for the study in general: Samples came from the United States, Italy and Spain, spanning acute and convalescent COVID-19.

This clone came up once. Study processing details: From reference gene primer amplification, estimates of nucleated cell counts were derived. The table came from immunoSEQ multiplex PCR; TCRdb's copy has only in-frame clones and leaves some out. The V and J calls and clone size are taken from that table; D and trimming were inferred from the DNA. The sample holds 500,000 to 600,000 clones, 70% to 90% seen once. Sequencing was carried out using peripheral blood. The sequence derives from a woman aged 50 to 65 with COVID-19, enrolled during active disease.

The CDR3 DNA reads as TGCAGCCCCCTAGACTTGGGCGAGCAGTACTTC. Residues: CSPLDLGEQYF. This chain connects TRBV20-1 to TRBJ2-7; D is undetermined. Germline values: CDR1 DFQATT, CDR2 SNEGSKA (reference sequence). The CDR3 extends over 11 amino acids.